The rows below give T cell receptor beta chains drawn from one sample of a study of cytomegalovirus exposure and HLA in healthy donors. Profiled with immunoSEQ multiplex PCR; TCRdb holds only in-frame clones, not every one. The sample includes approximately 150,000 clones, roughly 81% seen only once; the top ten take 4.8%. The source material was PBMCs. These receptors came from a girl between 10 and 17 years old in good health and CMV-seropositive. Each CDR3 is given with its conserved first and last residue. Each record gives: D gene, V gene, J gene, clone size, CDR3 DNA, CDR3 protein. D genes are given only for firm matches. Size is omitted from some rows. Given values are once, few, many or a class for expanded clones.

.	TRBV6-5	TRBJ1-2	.	TGTGCCAGCAGCTCGCCGGGAAGAGGGTATGGCTACACCTTC	CASSSPGRGYGYTF
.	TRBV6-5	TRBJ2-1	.	TGTGCCAGCAGTTACGGGGGGTCTGTGGGAGAGCAGTTCTTC	CASSYGGSVGEQFF
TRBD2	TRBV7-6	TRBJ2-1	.	TGTGCCAGCAGCTTAGGTATACTAGCGGACTACAATGAGCAGTTCTTC	CASSLGILADYNEQFF
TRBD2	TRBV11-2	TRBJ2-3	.	TGTGCCAGCAGCTTAGCTAGCGGGGGGCCTGATCCTGCAGATACGCAGTATTTT	CASSLASGGPDPADTQYF
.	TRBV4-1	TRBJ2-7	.	TGCGCCAGCAGCGCCCAGACAGGCTACGAGCAGTACTTC	CASSAQTGYEQYF
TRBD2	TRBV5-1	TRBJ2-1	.	TGCGCCAGCAGCTTGGCCAGCGGGCCTAGCGGGAAAGAGGAAGGACTCGATGAGCAGTTCTTC	CASSLASGPSGKEEGLDEQFF
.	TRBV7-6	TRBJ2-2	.	TGTGCCAGCAGCTTAGTAGGCCAGGGCCGAGGGGAGCTGTTTTTT	CASSLVGQGRGELFF
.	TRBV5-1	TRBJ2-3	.	TGCGCCAGCAGCTTGAGGGGGAGCACAGATACGCAGTATTTT	CASSLRGSTDTQYF
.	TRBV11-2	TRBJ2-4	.	TGTGCCAGCAGCCCCACGGGGAGTAAGCGAAGAAACATTCAGTACTTC	CASSPTGSKRRNIQYF
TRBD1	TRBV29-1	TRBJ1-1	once	TGCAGCGTCAGGACAGGGACCACTGAAGCTTTCTTT	CSVRTGTTEAFF
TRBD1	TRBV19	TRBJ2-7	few	TGTGCCAGTAAAGGGACAGGGGCCTACGAGCAGTACTTC	CASKGTGAYEQYF
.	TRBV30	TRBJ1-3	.	TGTGCCGCAAAGGGGTTTTTCGGGAACACCATATATTTT	CAAKGFFGNTIYF
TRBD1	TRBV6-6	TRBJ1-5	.	TGTGCCAGCAGTTACCCGGACAGGGAAAATCAGCCCCAGCATTTT	CASSYPDRENQPQHF
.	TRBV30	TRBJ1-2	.	TGTGCCTGGGTTACGGGGGTCTATGGCTACACCTTC	CAWVTGVYGYTF